The 14 T cell receptor beta chains in this list originate from one sample, sequenced in a study of blood T cell repertoires in COVID-19. Assay used: immunoSEQ multiplex PCR; TCRdb lists only in-frame clones, some missing. The data contain some 220,000 clones, approximately 90% of them singletons. The source material was PBMCs or T cells enriched from blood (not recorded which). All receptors derive from a woman between 40 and 55 years old with acute COVID-19.

The V and J genes are TRBV30 and TRBJ2-1, with D possibly TRBD2 on 6 matching bases. The CDR3 length is 14 residues. Per germline, CDR1 GTSNPN and CDR2 SVGIG (reference sequence). V lost 3 bases and J 2 bases, leaving 11 bases between the germline ends. CDR3 sequence: CAWRNAGPYNEQFF. CDR3 DNA sequence: TGTGCCTGGAGAAATGCGGGGCCCTACAATGAGCAGTTCTTC.

This rearrangement joins TRBV27 to TRBJ2-7, with D hard to call. CDR1 and CDR2 from the germline V gene are MNHEY and SMNVEV (reference sequence). Trimming took 2 bases from V and 3 from J, leaving 14 bases between them. The CDR3 is made up of 15 amino acids. The CDR3 loop is CASSLGAAVGYEQYF. CDR3 DNA: TGTGCCAGCAGTTTAGGAGCCGCCGTTGGCTACGAGCAGTACTTC.

The gene calls are TRBV5-1 and TRBJ1-3; D remains ambiguous. Germline V gene data show CDR1 as SGHRS and CDR2 as YFSETQ. V was pared by 0 bases and J by 1 base, with 5 bases between. The CDR3 length is 14 residues. CDR3: CASSLGGSGNTIYF. The CDR3 DNA reads as TGCGCCAGCAGCTTGGGAGGGTCTGGAAACACCATATATTTT.

This clone was detected only a few times. The gene calls are TRBV11-1 and TRBJ2-1, with 9 bases fitting TRBD1. J was trimmed by 4 bases and V by 6 bases; bases with no gene match: 4. Germline V gene sequence: CDR1 SGHAT, CDR2 FQDESV (reference sequence). CDR3 size: 14 residues. CDR3 sequence (DNA): TGTGCCAGCAGGCCCGGGACAGGGTACAATGAGCAGTTCTTC. This translates into CASRPGTGYNEQFF.

The V and J genes are TRBV14 and TRBJ1-2; D may be TRBD1 (6 bases). This CDR3 comprises 13 residues. The V end lost 8 bases, the J end lost 4 bases, and 14 bases lay between the germline ends. Germline CDR1 is SGHDN and CDR2 is FVKESK. Here the CDR3 DNA reads TGTGCCAGCCGGCAGGGGCCATCCTATGGCTACACCTTC. It yields the protein CASRQGPSYGYTF. The whole variable domain, remainder taken from reference TRBV14 and TRBJ1-2, is EAGVTQFPSHSVIEKGQTVTLRCDPISGHDNLYWYRRVMGKEIKFLLHFVKESKQDESGMPNNRFLAERTGGTYSTLKVQPAELEDSGVYFCASRQGPSYGYTFGSGTRLTVV.

This clone was seen a single time. This sequence joins TRBV9 and TRBJ2-1; D might be TRBD2 (6 bases). Deletions cut 0 bases from V and 7 bases from J, with 11 bases between. The CDR3 extends over 14 amino acids. From germline, CDR1 is SGDLS and CDR2 YYNGEE. In DNA, the CDR3 is TGTGCCAGCAGCGTAGGGGGACTGGAGAATGAGCAGTTCTTC. Its translation is CASSVGGLENEQFF.

A few counts support this clone. The rearrangement links TRBV28 to TRBJ1-2; 9 nucleotides agree with TRBD1. Looked up from germline, CDR1 is MDHEN and CDR2 is SYDVKM. V lost 6 bases to trimming and J lost 5 bases; unmatched junction nucleotides: 16. The CDR3 totals 17 residues. The CDR3 loop reads CASSQDGTGKKNYGYTF. CDR3 sequence (DNA): TGTGCCAGCAGCCAGGATGGGACAGGGAAGAAAAATTATGGCTACACCTTC.

J is TRBJ2-5 and V is TRBV7-2; 12 bases line up with TRBD1. V shed 3 bases, J shed 5 bases, and the junction held 4 bases outside the gene matches. The CDR3 consists of 15 residues. Germline V gives CDR1 SGHTA, CDR2 FQGNSA. The CDR3 region is CASSFGTGGVETQYF. In nucleotides, the CDR3 is TGTGCCAGCAGCTTCGGGACAGGGGGCGTTGAGACCCAGTACTTC.

This clone was seen a handful of times. The genes are TRBV13 and TRBJ1-6; 7 positions agree with TRBD1. This CDR3 region has 16 residues. The V gene's germline CDR1 is PRHDT and CDR2 FYEKMQ (reference sequence). Losses at the gene ends were 4 bases for V and 9 bases for J; bases not matched to a gene: 12. As DNA, the CDR3 is TGTGCCAGCAGCTCCGAAGGGACAGTCGTTAGTTCACCCCTCCACTTT. Its protein product is CASSSEGTVVSSPLHF.

The chain couples TRBV7-9 to TRBJ1-1, with 9 bases identical to TRBD1. Germline-derived CDR1 and CDR2 are SEHNR and FQNEAQ (reference sequence). J gave up 9 bases and V 4 bases, and 6 bases lay outside the gene matches. The CDR3 length is 13 residues. The CDR3 here is CASSSGQGVKAFF. The CDR3 DNA reads TGTGCCAGCAGCTCGGGACAGGGTGTGAAAGCTTTCTTT.

The genes are TRBV9 and TRBJ1-1; 7 positions match TRBD1. Per germline, CDR1 SGDLS and CDR2 YYNGEE. The CDR3 has 15 amino acids. J was trimmed by 6 bases and V by 0 bases; bases with no gene match: 8. The chain's CDR3 is CASSVDGTDYSEAFF. The CDR3 bases are TGTGCCAGCAGCGTAGATGGGACAGATTATTCTGAAGCTTTCTTT.

The sample holds a few counts of this clone. The CDR3 DNA follows: TGCAGCGTTGAAGATCAAACGGGGTCTGGCTACACCTTC. It yields the protein CSVEDQTGSGYTF. V is TRBV29-1 and J is TRBJ1-2; no definite D call. CDR3 length: 13 residues. V gave up 0 bases and J gave up 7 bases, with 12 bases separating them. The V gene's germline CDR1 is SQVTM and CDR2 ANQGSEA. The variable domain in full, with the rest retrieved from reference TRBV29-1 and TRBJ1-2, is SAVISQKPSRDICQRGTSLTIQCQVDSQVTMMFWYRQQPGQSLTLIATANQGSEATYESGFVIDKFPISRPNLTFSTLTVSNMSPEDSSIYLCSVEDQTGSGYTFGSGTRLTVV.

V is TRBV3-1 (or the pseudogene TRBV3-2) and J is TRBJ1-1; TRBD1 might be the D (5 bases). V shed 0 bases and J shed 10 bases, with 12 bases lying between them. CDR3 length: 13 residues. CDR1 and CDR2 from the germline V gene are LGHDT and YNNKEL (reference sequence). The CDR3 sequence is CASSQDIGGTAFF. The CDR3 bases are TGTGCCAGCAGCCAAGATATCGGGGGTACAGCTTTCTTT.

The chain carries TRBV7-2 and TRBJ1-1; tentative D call: TRBD1 (5 bases). The V gene lost 2 bases and the J gene lost 9 bases, with 16 bases spanning the gap. CDR3 size: 14 residues. Germline V gene lookup returns CDR1 SGHTA and CDR2 FQGNSA. CDR3 amino acids: CASSLLGGGYKAFF. DNA for the CDR3: TGTGCCAGCAGCTTACTGGGGGGAGGGTATAAAGCTTTCTTT.